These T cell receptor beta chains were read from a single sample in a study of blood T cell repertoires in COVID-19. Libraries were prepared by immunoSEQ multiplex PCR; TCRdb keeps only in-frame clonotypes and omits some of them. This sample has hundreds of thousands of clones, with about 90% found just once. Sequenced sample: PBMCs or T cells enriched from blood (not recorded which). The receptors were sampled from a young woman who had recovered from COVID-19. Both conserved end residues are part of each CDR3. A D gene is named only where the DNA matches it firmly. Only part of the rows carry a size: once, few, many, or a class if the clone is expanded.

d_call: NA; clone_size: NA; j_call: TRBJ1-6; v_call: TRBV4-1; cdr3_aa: CASSQDPGGNSPLHF; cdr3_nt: TGCGCCAGCAGCCAAGATCCCGGGGGAAATTCACCCCTCCACTTT
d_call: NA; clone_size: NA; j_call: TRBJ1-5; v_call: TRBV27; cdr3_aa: CASSLRSLSNQPQHF; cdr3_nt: TGTGCCAGCAGTTTACGAAGTCTAAGCAATCAGCCCCAGCATTTT
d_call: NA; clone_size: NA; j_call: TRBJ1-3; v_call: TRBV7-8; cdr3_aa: CASSLYAASGNTIYF; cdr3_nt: TGTGCCAGCAGCTTATATGCGGCTTCTGGAAACACCATATATTTT
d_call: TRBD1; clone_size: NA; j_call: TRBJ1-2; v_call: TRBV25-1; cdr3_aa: CASSEGQGALGYTF; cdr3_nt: TGTGCCAGCAGTGAGGGACAGGGGGCGCTTGGCTACACCTTC
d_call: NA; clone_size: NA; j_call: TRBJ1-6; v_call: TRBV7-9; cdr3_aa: CASSLIGVVSDSPLHF; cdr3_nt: TGTGCCAGCAGCTTAATAGGGGTGGTATCAGATTCACCCCTCCACTTT
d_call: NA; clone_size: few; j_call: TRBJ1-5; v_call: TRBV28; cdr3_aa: CASSLRGNSNQPQHF; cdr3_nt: TGTGCCAGCAGTTTAAGGGGAAATAGCAATCAGCCCCAGCATTTT
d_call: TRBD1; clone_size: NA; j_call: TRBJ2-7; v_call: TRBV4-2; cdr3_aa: CASSQDIRTGGSYEQYF; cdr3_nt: TGTGCCAGCAGCCAAGACATCCGGACAGGGGGTTCCTACGAGCAGTACTTC
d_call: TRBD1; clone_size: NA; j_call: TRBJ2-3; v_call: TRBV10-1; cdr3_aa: CASSPQGAGTDTQYF; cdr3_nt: TGCGCCAGCAGTCCTCAGGGGGCCGGTACAGATACGCAGTATTTT
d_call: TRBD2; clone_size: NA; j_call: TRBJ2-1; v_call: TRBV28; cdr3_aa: CACSTLGLAGVEQFF; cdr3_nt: TGTGCCTGTTCCACCCTCGGACTAGCGGGAGTTGAGCAGTTCTTC
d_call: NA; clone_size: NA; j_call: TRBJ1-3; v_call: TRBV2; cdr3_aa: CASSEKQGSGNTIYF; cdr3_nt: TGTGCCAGCAGTGAAAAACAGGGCTCCGGAAACACCATATATTTT
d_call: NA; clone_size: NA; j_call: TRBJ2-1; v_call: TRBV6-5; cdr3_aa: CASRRRDYNEQFF; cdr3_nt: TGTGCCAGCAGGCGGAGGGATTACAATGAGCAGTTCTTC
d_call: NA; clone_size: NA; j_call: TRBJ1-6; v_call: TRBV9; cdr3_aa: CASSVGRAGNSPLHF; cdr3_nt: TGTGCCAGCAGTGTAGGCAGGGCAGGCAATTCACCCCTCCACTTT
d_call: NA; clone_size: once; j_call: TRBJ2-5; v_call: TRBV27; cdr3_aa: CASSLEERVETQYF; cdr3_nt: TGTGCCAGCAGTTTAGAGGAGAGGGTAGAGACCCAGTACTTC
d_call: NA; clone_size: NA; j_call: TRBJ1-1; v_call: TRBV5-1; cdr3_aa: CASSFKQVNTEAFF; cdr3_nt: TGCGCCAGCAGCTTCAAACAGGTGAACACTGAAGCTTTCTTT
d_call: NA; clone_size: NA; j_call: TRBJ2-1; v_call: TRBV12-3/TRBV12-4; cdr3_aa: CASGSGGEQFF; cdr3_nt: TGTGCCAGTGGCTCGGGGGGCGAGCAGTTCTTC
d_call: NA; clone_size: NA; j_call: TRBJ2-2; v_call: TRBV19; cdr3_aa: CASSIDFNTGELFF; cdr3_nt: TGTGCCAGTAGTATAGACTTCAACACCGGGGAGCTGTTTTTT
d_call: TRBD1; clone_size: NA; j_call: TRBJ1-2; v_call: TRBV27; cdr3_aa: CASSTSWLGTDYGYTF; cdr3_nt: TGTGCCAGCAGTACTTCTTGGCTCGGGACAGATTATGGCTACACCTTC
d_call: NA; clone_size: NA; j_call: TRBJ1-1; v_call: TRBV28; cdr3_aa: CASPPGRSMNTEAFF; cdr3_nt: TGTGCCAGCCCCCCCGGTAGGAGCATGAACACTGAAGCTTTCTTT
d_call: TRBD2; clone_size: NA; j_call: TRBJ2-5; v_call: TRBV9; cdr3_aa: CASSPGGAQETQYF; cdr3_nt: TGTGCCAGCAGCCCCGGGGGGGCCCAAGAGACCCAGTACTTC
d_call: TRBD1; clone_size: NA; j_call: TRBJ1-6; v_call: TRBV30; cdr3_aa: CAWATGPLSSPLHF; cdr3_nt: TGTGCCTGGGCGACAGGGCCCCTGAGTTCACCCCTCCACTTT
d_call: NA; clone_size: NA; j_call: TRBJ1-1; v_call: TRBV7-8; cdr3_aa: CASTPERASTEAFF; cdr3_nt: TGTGCCAGCACTCCAGAGCGGGCTAGCACTGAAGCTTTCTTT
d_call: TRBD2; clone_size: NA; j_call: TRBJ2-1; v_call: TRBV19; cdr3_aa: CASTAGLAGYNEQFF; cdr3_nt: TGTGCCAGTACAGCAGGTCTAGCGGGTTACAATGAGCAGTTCTTC
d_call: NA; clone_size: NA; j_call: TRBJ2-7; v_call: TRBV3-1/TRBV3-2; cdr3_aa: CASSLRGAPYEQYF; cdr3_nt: TGTGCCAGCAGCCTTCGGGGGGCTCCCTACGAGCAGTACTTC
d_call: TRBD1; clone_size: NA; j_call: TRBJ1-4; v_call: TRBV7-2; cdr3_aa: CASSLRDSPNEKLFF; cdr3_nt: TGTGCCAGCAGCTTACGGGACAGCCCGAATGAAAAACTGTTTTTT
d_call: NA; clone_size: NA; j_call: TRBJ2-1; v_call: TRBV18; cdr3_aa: CASSYGTPDEQFF; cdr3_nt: TGTGCCAGCTCGTACGGGACTCCGGATGAGCAGTTCTTC
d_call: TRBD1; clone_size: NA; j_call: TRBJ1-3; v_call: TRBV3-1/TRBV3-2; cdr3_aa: CASRRQGETGRIYF; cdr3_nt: TGTGCCAGCAGACGACAGGGGGAAACGGGGAGGATATATTTT
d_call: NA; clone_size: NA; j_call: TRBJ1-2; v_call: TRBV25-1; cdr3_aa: CASSELVLNYGYTF; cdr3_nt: TGTGCCAGCAGTGAATTAGTTCTAAATTATGGCTACACCTTC
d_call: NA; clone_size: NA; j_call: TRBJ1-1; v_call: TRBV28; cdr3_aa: CASSLGGGGTEAFF; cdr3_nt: TGTGCCAGCAGTTTAGGGGGTGGAGGGACTGAAGCTTTCTTT
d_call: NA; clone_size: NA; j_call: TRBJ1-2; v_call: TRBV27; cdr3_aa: CASSPYTQVVYGYTF; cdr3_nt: TGTGCCAGCAGTCCTTATACACAGGTTGTCTATGGCTACACCTTC
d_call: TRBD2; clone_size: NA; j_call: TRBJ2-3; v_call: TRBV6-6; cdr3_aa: CASSSFSLAVDTQYF; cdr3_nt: TGTGCCAGCAGTTCTTTCTCCCTAGCGGTAGATACGCAGTATTTT
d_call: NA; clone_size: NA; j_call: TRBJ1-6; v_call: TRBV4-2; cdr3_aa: CASSKTRDTYNSPLHF; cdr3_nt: TGTGCCAGCAGCAAGACCCGGGACACATATAATTCACCCCTCCACTTT
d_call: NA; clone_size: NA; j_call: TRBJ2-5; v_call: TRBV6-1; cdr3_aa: CASSESGEVTQYF; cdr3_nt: TGTGCCAGCAGTGAAAGTGGGGAGGTGACCCAGTACTTC
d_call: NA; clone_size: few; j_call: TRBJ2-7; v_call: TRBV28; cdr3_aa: CASSPATQGPPVGYF; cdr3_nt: TGTGCCAGCAGTCCTGCGACCCAGGGGCCGCCAGTGGGGTACTTC
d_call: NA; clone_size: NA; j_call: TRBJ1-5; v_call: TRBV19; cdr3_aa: CASSIWGRDHQPQHF; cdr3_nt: TGTGCCAGTAGTATATGGGGCAGGGATCATCAGCCCCAGCATTTT
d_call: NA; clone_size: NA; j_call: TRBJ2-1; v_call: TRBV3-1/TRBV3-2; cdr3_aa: CASSQVRLAYNEQFF; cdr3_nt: TGTGCCAGCAGCCAAGTACGGCTAGCCTACAATGAGCAGTTCTTC
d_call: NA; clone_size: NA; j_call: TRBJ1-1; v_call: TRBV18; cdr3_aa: CASSPKTGSNTEAFF; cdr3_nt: TGTGCCAGCTCACCGAAAACCGGGTCGAACACTGAAGCTTTCTTT
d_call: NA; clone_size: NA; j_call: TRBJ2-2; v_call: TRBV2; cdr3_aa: CASNDASSGELFF; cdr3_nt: TGTGCCAGCAATGACGCTAGTTCCGGGGAGCTGTTTTTT
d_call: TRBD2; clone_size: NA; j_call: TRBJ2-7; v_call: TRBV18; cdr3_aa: CASSQLAGNYEQYF; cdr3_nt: TGTGCCAGCTCACAACTAGCGGGGAACTACGAGCAGTACTTC
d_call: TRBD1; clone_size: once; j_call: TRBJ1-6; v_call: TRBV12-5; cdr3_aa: CASGQRPGQANSPLHF; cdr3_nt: TGTGCTAGTGGTCAACGACCGGGACAGGCTAATTCACCCCTCCACTTT
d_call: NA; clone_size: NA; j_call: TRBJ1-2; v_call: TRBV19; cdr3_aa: CASSIGGFGYTF; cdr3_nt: TGTGCCAGTAGTATAGGAGGGTTTGGCTACACCTTC
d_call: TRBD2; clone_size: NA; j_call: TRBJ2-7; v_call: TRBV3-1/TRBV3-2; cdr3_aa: CASSPTWDYPNYEQYF; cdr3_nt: TGTGCCAGCAGTCCTACCTGGGACTACCCAAACTACGAGCAGTACTTC
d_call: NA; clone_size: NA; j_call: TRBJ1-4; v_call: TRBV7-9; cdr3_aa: CASSLTGGGNEKLFF; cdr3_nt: TGTGCCAGCAGCTTAACGGGCGGGGGTAATGAAAAACTGTTTTTT
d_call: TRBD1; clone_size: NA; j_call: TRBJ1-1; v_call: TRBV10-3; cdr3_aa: CAISGQANTEAFF; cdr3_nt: TGTGCCATCAGCGGACAGGCGAACACTGAAGCTTTCTTT
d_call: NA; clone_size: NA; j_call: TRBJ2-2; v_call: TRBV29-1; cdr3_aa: CARQALRTGELFF; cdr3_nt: TGCGCAAGACAGGCCTTGAGAACCGGGGAGCTGTTTTTT
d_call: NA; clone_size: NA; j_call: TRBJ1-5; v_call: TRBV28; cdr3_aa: CASSLVPQGQPQHF; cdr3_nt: TGTGCCAGCAGTTTAGTCCCCCAGGGGCAGCCCCAGCATTTT
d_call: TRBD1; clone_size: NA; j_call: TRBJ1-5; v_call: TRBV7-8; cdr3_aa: CASSLWTGVRDRAQPQHF; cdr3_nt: TGTGCCAGCAGCTTATGGACAGGGGTAAGGGATAGGGCTCAGCCCCAGCATTTT
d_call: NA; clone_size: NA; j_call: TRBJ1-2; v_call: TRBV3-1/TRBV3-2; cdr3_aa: CASSPDLGLSYGYTF; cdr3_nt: TGTGCCAGCAGCCCCGATCTTGGGCTCAGCTATGGCTACACCTTC